Presented here are 14 T cell receptor beta chains from one specimen sequenced in a study of CXCR3-negative and CXCR3-positive naive CD8 T cells. Findings and caveats of the study: TRB CDR3s of CXCR3-positive naive cells were more hydrophobic than those of CXCR3-negative naive cells.

No antigen is known for these receptors. Libraries were UMI-labeled 5' RACE TRB cDNA. From the 5' RACE reads, TCRdb lists one entry per CDR3 protein and no DNA. In total, the table holds about 150,000 distinct CDR3 sequences. Sequences were obtained from naive CXCR3+ CD8+ T cells from blood. Subset in this sample: CD45RO-CCR7+CD27+CD95- naive CD8+ T cells expressing CXCR3 (TNR3+). The source is a human donor in good health. Some clones in this sample may be carry-over from other donors' samples.

This rearrangement joins TRBV11-3 to TRBJ1-1. Germline V lookup: CDR1 SGHNT, CDR2 YENEEA. This CDR3 region has 16 residues. This CDR3 reads CASSSIGTAGSTEAFF.

This chain connects TRBV7-9 to TRBJ2-3; TCRdb proposes TRBD1, but this gene call is untestable without DNA. Germline CDR1 and CDR2: SEHNR and FQNEAQ (reference sequence). The length of the CDR3 is 12 residues. CDR3 protein: CASSSQGYTQYF.

The V call is TRBV10-1, the J call TRBJ2-7; TCRdb selects TRBD2, and the lack of DNA leaves this call unchecked. CDR1 and CDR2 from the germline V gene are WNHNN and SYGVQD (reference sequence). This CDR3 comprises 13 residues. The CDR3 loop is CASSATSLGEQYF.

This chain links TRBV9 with TRBJ1-2; TCRdb's D call, TRBD1, is unchecked because there is no DNA. CDR1 and CDR2 (germline): SGDLS, YYNGEE. The CDR3 totals 16 residues. This CDR3 reads CASSDPGTDSFYGYTF.

The rearrangement uses TRBV2 and TRBJ1-1. The germline CDR1 and CDR2 sequences are SNHLY and FYNNEI. This CDR3 comprises 14 residues. CDR3 sequence: CASSFQATNTEAFF.

The J gene is TRBJ2-7, the V gene TRBV19; TCRdb indicates TRBD2, and absent DNA this call remains unverified. Germline loops: CDR1 LNHDA, CDR2 SQIVND (reference sequence). The CDR3 contains 13 residues. Here the CDR3 reads CASSIAGAAEQYF.

The J gene is TRBJ2-3, the V gene TRBV2. Per the germline V gene, CDR1 is SNHLY and CDR2 is FYNNEI. This CDR3 is 14 amino acids long. The CDR3 here is CASRGSWGTDTQYF.

The J gene is TRBJ2-3, the V gene TRBV12-3 or TRBV12-4; TCRdb picks TRBD2, but there is no DNA to check that call. The CDR3 loop spans 19 amino acids. The CDR3 region is CASSIITSGRIWGTDTQYF.

The chain is built from TRBV7-2 and TRBJ2-7; TCRdb's D gene call, TRBD1, goes unchecked for lack of DNA. The CDR3 has 15 amino acids. From germline, CDR1 is SGHTA and CDR2 FQGNSA. CDR3 protein: CASSLGWGSTYEQYF.

The chain couples TRBV5-5 to TRBJ2-1. Germline V CDR1 and CDR2: SGHKS, YYEKEE (reference sequence). This CDR3 is 13 amino acids long. The CDR3 is CASSLATSNEQFF.

The CDR3 region is CASSDSKETQYF. The chain is built from TRBV12-3 or TRBV12-4 and TRBJ2-5. This CDR3 has 12 amino acids.

The rearrangement links TRBV5-1 to TRBJ2-7; as DNA is missing, the TRBD1 call by TCRdb cannot be tested. The CDR3 has 14 residues. The V gene's germline CDR1 is SGHRS and CDR2 YFSETQ. The CDR3 here is CASSLGQGAYEQNF.

The rearrangement joins TRBV29-1 to TRBJ1-1; without DNA, the TCRdb call of TRBD1 cannot be checked. Germline V gene sequence: CDR1 SQVTM, CDR2 ANQGSEA. CDR3 length equals 15 residues. The CDR3 reads CSVERVRKGLTEAFF.

This chain uses TRBV29-1 with TRBJ2-5; TCRdb's D call of TRBD2 is untestable without DNA. The CDR3 is made up of 11 amino acids. Germline CDR1 and CDR2: SQVTM and ANQGSEA. The CDR3: CSVALPETQYF.